Included here is one T cell receptor beta chain sequence, with context. What it binds is unknown. This sample is drawn from a study of T cells after yellow fever vaccination. Study conclusions and caveats: A weaker but faster secondary response was observed, peaking on day 5 versus 15. Highly abundant clonotypes carried over from the bulk population could end up in FACS-sorted repertoires as contaminants. Some clonotypes were seen in both the CD4 and the CD8 compartments. These made up a small share and likely arose from convergent recombination.

Conversion of TCR transcripts into cDNA relied on 5'RACE template switching, which added a universal primer site and UMIs. TCRdb analysed the 5' RACE reads with MiXCR anew, one entry per CDR3 protein. The sample has 150,000 to 200,000 distinct CDR3 sequences; about 11% are singletons. The CDR3 consists of 14 residues. Germline V lookup: CDR1 MNHEY, CDR2 SVGAGI. V lost 1 base, J lost 8 bases, and 5 bases stayed unmatched. The J gene is TRBJ2-1, the V gene TRBV6-5; 7 bases match TRBD2. The specimen comprised CD8+ T cells sorted from PBMCs, sampled 15 days after the yellow fever booster vaccination. The clonotype originates from a man younger than 35 who received the YFV17D yellow fever vaccine. The CDR3 loop reads CASSYFGTTYEQFF. The CDR3, as DNA: TGTGCCAGCAGTTACTTCGGGACTACCTATGAGCAGTTCTTC.